The subject of this entry is one T cell receptor beta chain. Its antigen is still unknown. Germline lookup yields CDR1 SGHTA and CDR2 FQGNSA. Trimming cost V 2 bases and J 0 bases, with 10 bases left between them. CDR3 size: 15 residues. The data were taken from a study of cytomegalovirus exposure and HLA in healthy donors. General study results and limits: According to a later analysis, donors in an Asian-associated ancestry cluster reportedly had fewer N-insertions than the roughly 720-donor mean.

Primers: 60 Vbeta forward and 13 Jbeta reverse. TCRdb's table, derived via immunoSEQ multiplex PCR, lists solely in-frame clones and lacks some. This sample's table reports nearly 200,000 clones. The chain joins TRBV7-2 to TRBJ1-1, with a weak D call TRBD1 (6 bases). The sample taken for sequencing was PBMCs. This clonotype was obtained from a boy aged 10-17 years in good health and CMV-seronegative. The chain's CDR3 is CASSLQRQVNTEAFF. The CDR3 DNA reads as TGTGCCAGCAGCTTACAACGACAGGTGAACACTGAAGCTTTCTTT.